This T cell receptor beta chain was found in a study of T cells after yellow fever vaccination. Study in general: Some fractions had low cell numbers, and these were prepared with SMART-Seq v4 Ultra Low Input. Study observations and caveats: Researchers cautioned that FACS-sorted repertoires could harbor abundant clonotypes contaminating from the bulk population. At approximately 96% for CD4 and 70% to 90% for CD8, most primary-vaccination clones showed up again after the booster.

Only a few counts were recorded for this clonotype. Its antigen is currently unknown. It was through 5'RACE template switching that TCR cDNA was made, with a universal primer site and UMIs added. TCRdb used MiXCR to reprocess the 5' RACE reads, holding one entry per CDR3 protein. This table holds 300,000 or so distinct CDR3 sequences, 10% to 15% found once. The CDR3 totals 16 residues. V gave up 0 bases and J gave up 0 bases, with 10 bases separating them. Germline-derived CDR1 and CDR2 are MNHEY and SVGAGI. This material consisted of CD4+ T cells sorted from PBMCs, taken 45 days after the yellow fever booster vaccination. The TCR sequence derives from a man aged 25-45 years who received the YFV17D yellow fever vaccine. The V gene is TRBV6-5, the J gene TRBJ2-3; no clear D gene. This chain's CDR3 is CASSYSGATSTDTQYF. In DNA form, the CDR3 reads TGTGCCAGCAGTTACTCGGGCGCGACTAGCACAGATACGCAGTATTTT.